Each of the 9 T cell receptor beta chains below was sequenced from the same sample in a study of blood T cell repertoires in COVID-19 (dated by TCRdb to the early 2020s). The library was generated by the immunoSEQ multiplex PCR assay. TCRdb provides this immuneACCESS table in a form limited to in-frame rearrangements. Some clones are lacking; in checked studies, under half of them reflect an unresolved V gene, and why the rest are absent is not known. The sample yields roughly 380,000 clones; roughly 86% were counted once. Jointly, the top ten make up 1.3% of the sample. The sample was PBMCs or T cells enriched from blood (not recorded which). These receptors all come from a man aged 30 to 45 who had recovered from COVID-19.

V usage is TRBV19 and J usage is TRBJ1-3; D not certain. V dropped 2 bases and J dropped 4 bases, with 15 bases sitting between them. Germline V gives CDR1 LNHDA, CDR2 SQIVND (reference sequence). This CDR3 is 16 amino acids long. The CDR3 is CASSIRPGSRGNTIYF. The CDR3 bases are TGTGCCAGTAGTATACGGCCCGGGAGCCGCGGAAACACCATATATTTT.

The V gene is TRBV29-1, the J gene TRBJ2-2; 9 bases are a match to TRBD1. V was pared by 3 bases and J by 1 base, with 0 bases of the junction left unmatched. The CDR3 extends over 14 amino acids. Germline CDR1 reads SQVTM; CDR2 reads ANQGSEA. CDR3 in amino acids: CSVEGQGNTGELFF. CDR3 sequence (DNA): TGCAGCGTTGAGGGACAGGGGAACACCGGGGAGCTGTTTTTT.

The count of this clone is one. Here the CDR3 reads CAWSAAPTGDYGYTF. The CDR3 bases are TGTGCCTGGAGTGCTGCACCGACAGGGGACTATGGCTACACCTTC. The chain links TRBV30 to TRBJ1-2; 8 bases fit TRBD1. The CDR3 spans 15 residues. Unmatched junction bases numbered 7, after V lost 1 base and J lost 3 bases. The V gene's germline CDR1 is GTSNPN and CDR2 SVGIG (reference sequence).

The CDR3 loop reads CASSLTRTAHGYTF. The DNA of the CDR3 is TGTGCCAGCAGCCTAACCCGGACAGCCCATGGCTACACCTTC. This chain links TRBV28 with TRBJ1-2, with D possibly matching TRBD1 (6 bases). V lost 6 bases, J lost 6 bases, and 17 bases lay in between. This CDR3 region has 14 residues. Germline lookup yields CDR1 MDHEN and CDR2 SYDVKM.

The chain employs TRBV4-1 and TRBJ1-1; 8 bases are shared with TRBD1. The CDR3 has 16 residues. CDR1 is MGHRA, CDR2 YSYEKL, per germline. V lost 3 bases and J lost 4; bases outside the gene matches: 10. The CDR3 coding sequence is TGCGCCAGCAGCCATGACCCGGACAGGGATAGCACTGAAGCTTTCTTT. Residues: CASSHDPDRDSTEAFF.

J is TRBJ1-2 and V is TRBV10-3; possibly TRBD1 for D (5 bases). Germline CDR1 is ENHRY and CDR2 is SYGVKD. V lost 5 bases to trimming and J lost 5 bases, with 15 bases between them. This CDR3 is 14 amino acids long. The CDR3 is CAISPSQGTYGYTF. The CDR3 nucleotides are TGTGCCATCAGTCCCTCCCAGGGTACTTATGGCTACACCTTC.

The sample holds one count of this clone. The CDR3 DNA is TGTGCCAGCAGCTTTGACGGGGGGGCATCTAAAAACATTCAGTACTTC. Translated, it gives CASSFDGGASKNIQYF. The chain links TRBV5-6 to TRBJ2-4, with 8 positions matching TRBD2. CDR1 is SGHDT, CDR2 YYEEEE, per germline. The CDR3 length is 16 residues. Trimming took 2 bases from V and 4 from J; bases not matched to a gene: 8.

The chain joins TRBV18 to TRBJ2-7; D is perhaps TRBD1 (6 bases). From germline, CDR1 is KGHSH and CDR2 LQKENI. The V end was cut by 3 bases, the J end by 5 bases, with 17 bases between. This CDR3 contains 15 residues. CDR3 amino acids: CASSPTPTGYDEQYF. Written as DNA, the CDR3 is TGTGCCAGCTCACCCACCCCAACAGGGTACGACGAGCAGTACTTC.

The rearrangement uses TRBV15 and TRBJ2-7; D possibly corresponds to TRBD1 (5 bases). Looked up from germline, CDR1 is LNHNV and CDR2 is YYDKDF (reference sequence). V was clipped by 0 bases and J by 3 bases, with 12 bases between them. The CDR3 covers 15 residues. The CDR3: CATSREWGNDYEQYF. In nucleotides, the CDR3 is TGTGCCACCAGCAGAGAATGGGGCAATGACTACGAGCAGTACTTC.